One sample yielded the 8 T cell receptor beta chains listed below, sequenced in a study of T cell responses to AZD1222 COVID-19 vaccine. Libraries were prepared by immunoSEQ multiplex PCR; TCRdb keeps only in-frame clonotypes and omits some of them. The sample holds some 110,000 clones, roughly 87% seen once. The sample consisted of peripheral blood, taken on day 0 of AZD1222 vaccination. The receptors here all came from an adult in good health.

The rearrangement uses TRBV27 and TRBJ1-5; the match to TRBD1 covers 8 bases. This CDR3 has 14 residues. Unmatched junction bases numbered 8, after V lost 10 bases and J lost 3 bases. Germline V gives CDR1 MNHEY, CDR2 SMNVEV (reference sequence). The CDR3 here is CATGWTGNNQPQHF. DNA for the CDR3: TGTGCCACTGGGTGGACAGGGAACAATCAGCCCCAGCATTTT.

In DNA form, the CDR3 reads TGTGCCAGCAGTTACAGTTCTACCGGGGGCCGAGAGACCCAGTACTTC. Protein: CASSYSSTGGRETQYF. The chain is built from TRBV6-5 and TRBJ2-5, with D perhaps matching TRBD1 or TRBD2 (6 bases each). Germline CDR1 and CDR2: MNHEY and SVGAGI. This CDR3 comprises 16 residues. Trimming removed 2 bases from V and 4 bases from J, with 17 bases in between.

The V gene is TRBV4-1, the J gene TRBJ2-7; 9 nucleotides match TRBD2. CDR1 MGHRA and CDR2 YSYEKL come from the germline V gene. Unmatched junction bases numbered 10, after V lost 4 bases and J lost 3 bases. The CDR3 contains 16 residues. The CDR3 DNA follows: TGCGCCAGCAGCCCCCTAGCGGGACTCTCCCTCTACGAGCAGTACTTC. This gives the protein CASSPLAGLSLYEQYF.

The chain couples TRBV19 to TRBJ1-5; the D gene is possibly TRBD1 (5 bases). This CDR3 comprises 14 residues. CDR1 is LNHDA, CDR2 SQIVND, per germline (reference sequence). The germline V and J ends were trimmed by 3 bases and 7 bases, with 13 bases remaining between them. CDR3 DNA: TGTGCCAGTAGTATTGCAGGGTTCGGCCAGCCCCAGCATTTT. Amino acid sequence: CASSIAGFGQPQHF.

This clone was found once. The gene calls are TRBV6-1 and TRBJ2-3, with D perhaps assigned TRBD1 or TRBD2 (5 bases each). Trimming shortened V by 3 bases and J by 3 bases, and 7 bases separated the two germline ends. The CDR3 consists of 13 residues. Per the germline V gene, CDR1 is MNHNS and CDR2 is SASEGT. The CDR3 DNA reads TGTGCCAGCAGTGACAGGGAGACAGATACGCAGTATTTT. It is translated as CASSDRETDTQYF.

V gene TRBV11-2 combines with J gene TRBJ1-1; tentatively, D is TRBD1 (5 bases). The CDR3 is 13 residues long. In germline, CDR1 is SGHAT, CDR2 FQNNGV. Trimming pared 5 bases from V and 7 bases from J, leaving 14 bases between. CDR3 sequence (DNA): TGTGCCAGCAGCCCTCGGGACCGTAATGAAGCTTTCTTT. This encodes CASSPRDRNEAFF.

V is TRBV3-1 (or the pseudogene TRBV3-2) and J is TRBJ1-6; D gene ambiguous. The CDR3 sequence is 14 residues long. Germline CDR1 is LGHDT and CDR2 is YNNKEL (reference sequence). V was pared by 0 bases and J by 7 bases, with 7 bases between. The CDR3 nucleotides are TGTGCCAGCAGCCAAGACAGTAACAATTCACCCCTCCACTTT. This sequence encodes CASSQDSNNSPLHF.

The chain combines TRBV3-1 (or the pseudogene TRBV3-2) with TRBJ1-1; no firm D call. The CDR3 spans 11 residues. Trimming took off 8 bases at V and 3 bases at J, with 7 bases between the two ends. CDR1 LGHDT and CDR2 YNNKEL come from the germline V gene (reference sequence). The CDR3, as DNA: TGTGCCAGCCGTAGGGACACTGAAGCTTTCTTT. Translation: CASRRDTEAFF.